This T cell receptor (beta chain) was profiled in a study of human T cells and chemical hapten exposure (dated by TCRdb to the early 2020s). Context from the whole study: The libraries were sequenced as a pool, and the TCR yield per sample differed mostly because of small variations in library volumes within the pool. In alopecia patients, the study followed how the peripheral blood TCR repertoire changed in vivo over primary and secondary sensitization to diphenylcyclopropenone (DPC), a hapten. Both TCR alpha and TCR beta chains were sequenced from each blood RNA sample.

A note on this clonotype: This clone's antigen is unknown. No base quality values were provided; no much bigger clone lies one nucleotide off.

Library method: RACE. The sequencing machine was a NextSeq 500. Library preparation attached unique molecular identifiers to individual cDNA molecules for quantitative, reproducible TCR counting. The source study handled its data this way. The median number of TCRs per sample was some 100,000, ranging from about 23,224 to 690,600. V, J and CDR3 annotation of the TCR reads was carried out using the Decombinator software suite. For the PS versus PT1 abundance plots, all samples were subsampled to the same number of TCRs (28,000). Expanded TCRs were defined as absent before sensitization and observed at least eight times at the 2-week time point. Using fastp at Q25 and MiXCR, TCRdb reprocessed the public reads and kept productive beta chains. CDR3 protein duplicates are merged, each entry listing the most common genes and DNA. TCRdb, not the authors, supplied the V and J calls. This sample has around 130,000 distinct CDR3 sequences in its table, and about 9.4% of those were observed once. Of the sample, about 1.8% falls within the top ten clones.

On the study overall, not on this receptor specifically: Repeated subsampling changed both the strength of the expansion versus patch-test correlation and the threshold at which the correlation became significant. DPC sensitization did not change how many TCRs were above 1 in 1000 frequency, and no evidence was found of alterations in global repertoire structure.

From cysteine to phenylalanine, the CDR3 is 17 amino acids long. Just CDR3 DNA is preserved here, 51 bases in frame from base 1. Reading the germline V gene (reference sequence) gives CDR1 DFQATT and CDR2 SNEGSKA. V loses 3 bases at its end and J loses 6 bases; junction bases beyond the gene matches: 10. The meaning of the sample's time point label: healthy volunteer bleed at 2 weeks. Total RNA was extracted from unfractionated whole blood collected in Tempus Blood RNA tubes. A few healthy volunteers acted as controls for TCR sequencing and had blood drawn at day 0, 2 weeks and 6 weeks. The sequencing sample was made of whole blood. The V gene is TRBV20-1 and the J gene is TRBJ2-1; the junction holds 14 bases that match TRBD2. The clonotype originates from a male donor in good health. Some clones in this sample may be carry-over from other donors' samples. CDR3 protein: CSASPMGLAGVSNEQFF. The DNA sequence reads TGCAGTGCTAGTCCTATGGGACTAGCGGGAGTAAGCAATGAGCAGTTCTTC.